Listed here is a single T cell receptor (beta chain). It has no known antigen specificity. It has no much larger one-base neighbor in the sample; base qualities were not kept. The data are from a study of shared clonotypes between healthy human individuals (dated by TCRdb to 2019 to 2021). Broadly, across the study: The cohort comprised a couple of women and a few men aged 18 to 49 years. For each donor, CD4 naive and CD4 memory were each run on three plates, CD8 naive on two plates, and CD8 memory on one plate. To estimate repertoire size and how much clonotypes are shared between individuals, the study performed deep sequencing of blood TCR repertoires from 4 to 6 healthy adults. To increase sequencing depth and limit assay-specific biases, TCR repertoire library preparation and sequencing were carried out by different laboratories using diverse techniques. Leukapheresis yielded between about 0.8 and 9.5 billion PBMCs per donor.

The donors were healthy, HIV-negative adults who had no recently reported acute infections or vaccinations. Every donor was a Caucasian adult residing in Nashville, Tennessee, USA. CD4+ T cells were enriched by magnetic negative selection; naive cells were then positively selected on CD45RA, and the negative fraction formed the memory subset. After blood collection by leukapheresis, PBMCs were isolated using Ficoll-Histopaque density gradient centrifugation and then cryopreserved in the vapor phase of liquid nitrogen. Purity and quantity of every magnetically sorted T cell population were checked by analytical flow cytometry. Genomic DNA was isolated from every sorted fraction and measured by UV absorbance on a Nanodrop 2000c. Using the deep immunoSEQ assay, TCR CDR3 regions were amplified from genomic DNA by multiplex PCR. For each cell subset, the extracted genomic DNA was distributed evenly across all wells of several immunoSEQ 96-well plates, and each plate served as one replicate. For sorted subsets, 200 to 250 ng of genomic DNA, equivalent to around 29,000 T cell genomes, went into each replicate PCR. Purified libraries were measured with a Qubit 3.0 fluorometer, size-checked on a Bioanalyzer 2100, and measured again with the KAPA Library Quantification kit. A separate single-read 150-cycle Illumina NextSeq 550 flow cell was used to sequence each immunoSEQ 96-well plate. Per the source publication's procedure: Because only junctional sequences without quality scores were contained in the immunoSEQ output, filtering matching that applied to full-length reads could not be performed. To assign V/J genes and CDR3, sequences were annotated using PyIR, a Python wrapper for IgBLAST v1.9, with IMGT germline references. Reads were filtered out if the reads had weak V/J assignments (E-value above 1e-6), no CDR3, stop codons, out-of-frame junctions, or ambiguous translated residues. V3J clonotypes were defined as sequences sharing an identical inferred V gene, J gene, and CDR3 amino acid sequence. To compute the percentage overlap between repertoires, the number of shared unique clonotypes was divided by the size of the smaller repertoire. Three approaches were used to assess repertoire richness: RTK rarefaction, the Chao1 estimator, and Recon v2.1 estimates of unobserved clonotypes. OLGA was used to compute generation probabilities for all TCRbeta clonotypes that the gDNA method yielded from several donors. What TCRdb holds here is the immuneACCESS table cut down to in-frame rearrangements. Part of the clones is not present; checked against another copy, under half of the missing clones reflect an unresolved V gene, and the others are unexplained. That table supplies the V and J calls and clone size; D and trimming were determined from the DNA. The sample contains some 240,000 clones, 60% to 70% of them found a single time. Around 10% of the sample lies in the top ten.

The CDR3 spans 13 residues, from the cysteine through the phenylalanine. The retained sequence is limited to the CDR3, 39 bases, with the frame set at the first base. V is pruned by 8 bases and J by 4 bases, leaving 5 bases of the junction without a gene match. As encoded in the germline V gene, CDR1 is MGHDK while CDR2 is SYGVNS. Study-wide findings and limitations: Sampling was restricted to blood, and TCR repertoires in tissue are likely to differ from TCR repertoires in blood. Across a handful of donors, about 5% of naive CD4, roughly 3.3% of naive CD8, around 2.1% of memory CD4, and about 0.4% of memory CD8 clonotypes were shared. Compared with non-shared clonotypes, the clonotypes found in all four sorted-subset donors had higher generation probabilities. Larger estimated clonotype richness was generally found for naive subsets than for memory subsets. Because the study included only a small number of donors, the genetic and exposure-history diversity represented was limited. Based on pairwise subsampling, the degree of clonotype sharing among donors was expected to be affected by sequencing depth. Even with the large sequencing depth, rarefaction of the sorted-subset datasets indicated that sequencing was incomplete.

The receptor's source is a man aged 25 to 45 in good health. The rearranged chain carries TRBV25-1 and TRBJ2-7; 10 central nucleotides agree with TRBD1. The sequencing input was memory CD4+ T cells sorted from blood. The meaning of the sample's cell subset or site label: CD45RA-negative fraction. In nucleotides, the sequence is TGTGCCAGCGGCTGGACAGGGGGGTACGAGCAGTACTTC. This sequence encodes CASGWTGGYEQYF.